This section outlines one TCR beta chain sequence together with its context. What it binds is unknown. TCRdb analysed the 5' RACE reads with MiXCR anew, one entry per CDR3 protein. Of 150,000 to 200,000 distinct CDR3 sequences listed, about a fifth are singletons. Germline V lookup: CDR1 SEHNR, CDR2 FQNEAQ (reference sequence). V was pared by 6 bases and J by 5 bases, with 11 bases between. The CDR3 consists of 13 residues. The data are from a study of T-cell memory formation after mild COVID-19. Study results and caveats: A subset of responding clones appeared in pre-infection memory, suggesting cross-reactive memory joined. Clones that got smaller from day 15 to 85 had even CD4/CD8, while clones growing later tipped toward CD4+.

The receptor was isolated from an adult woman who had mild COVID-19 (a few samples of this study predate the infection). Cell type and time point are not known. The genes are TRBV7-9 and TRBJ2-1; TRBD1 is a possible D gene (6 bases). Material: PBMCs or a T cell subset sorted from them (not recorded which). Here the CDR3 DNA reads TGTGCCAGCAGGGGCAGGGGCCACAATGAGCAGTTCTTC. The encoded protein is CASRGRGHNEQFF.